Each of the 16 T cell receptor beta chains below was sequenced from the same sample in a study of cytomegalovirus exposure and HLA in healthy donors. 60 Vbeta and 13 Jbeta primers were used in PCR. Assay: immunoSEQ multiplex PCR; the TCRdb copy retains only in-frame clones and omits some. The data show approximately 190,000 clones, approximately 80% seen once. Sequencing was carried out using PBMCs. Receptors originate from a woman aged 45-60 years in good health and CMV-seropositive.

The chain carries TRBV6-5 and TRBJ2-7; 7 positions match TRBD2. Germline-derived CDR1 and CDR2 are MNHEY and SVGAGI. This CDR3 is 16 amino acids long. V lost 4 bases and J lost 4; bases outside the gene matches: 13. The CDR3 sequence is CASSSNSGVEAYEQYF. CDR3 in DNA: TGTGCCAGCAGTTCCAACAGCGGGGTCGAGGCTTACGAGCAGTACTTC.

Here the CDR3 reads CARLDSGANVLTF. CDR3 coding DNA: TGTGCCCGGCTAGACTCTGGGGCCAACGTCCTGACTTTC. V and J are TRBV21-1 and TRBJ2-6; TRBD2 was called by the table and not checked on the DNA. TRBV21-1 has pseudogene status. This CDR3 contains 13 residues.

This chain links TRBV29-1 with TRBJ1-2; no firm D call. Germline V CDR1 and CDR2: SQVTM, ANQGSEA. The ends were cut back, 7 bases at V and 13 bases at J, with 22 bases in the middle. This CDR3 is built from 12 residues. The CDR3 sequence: CSASPSGVLATF. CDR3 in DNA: TGCAGCGCCTCCCCGAGCGGGGTTCTGGCCACCTTC.

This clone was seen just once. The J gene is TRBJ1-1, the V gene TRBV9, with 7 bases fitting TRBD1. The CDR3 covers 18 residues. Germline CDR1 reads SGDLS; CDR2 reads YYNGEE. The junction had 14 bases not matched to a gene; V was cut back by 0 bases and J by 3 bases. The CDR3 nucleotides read TGTGCCAGCAGCGTAGGACAGGGCTTAGCCGGATTGGACACTGAAGCTTTCTTT. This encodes CASSVGQGLAGLDTEAFF.

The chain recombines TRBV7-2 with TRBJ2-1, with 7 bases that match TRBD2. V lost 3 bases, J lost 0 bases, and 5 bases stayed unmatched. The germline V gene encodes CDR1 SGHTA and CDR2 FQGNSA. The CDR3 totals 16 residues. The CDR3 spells CASSFPRGSSYNEQFF. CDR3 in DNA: TGTGCCAGCAGCTTCCCGCGGGGGAGCTCCTACAATGAGCAGTTCTTC.

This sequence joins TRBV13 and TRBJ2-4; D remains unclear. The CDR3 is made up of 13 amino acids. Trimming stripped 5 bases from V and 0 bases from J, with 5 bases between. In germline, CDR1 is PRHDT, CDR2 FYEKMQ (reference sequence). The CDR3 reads CASSPLAKNIQYF. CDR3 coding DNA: TGTGCCAGCAGCCCCCTAGCCAAAAACATTCAGTACTTC. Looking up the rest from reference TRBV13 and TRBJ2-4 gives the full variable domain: AAGVIQSPRHLIKEKRETATLKCYPIPRHDTVYWYQQGPGQDPQFLISFYEKMQSDKGSIPDRFSAQQFSDYHSELNMSSLELGDSALYFCASSPLAKNIQYFGAGTRLSVL.

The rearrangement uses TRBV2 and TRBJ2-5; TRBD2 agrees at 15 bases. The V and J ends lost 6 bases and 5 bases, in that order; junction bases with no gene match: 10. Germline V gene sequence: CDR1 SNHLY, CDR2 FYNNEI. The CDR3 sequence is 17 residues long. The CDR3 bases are TGTGCCAGCAGGCCGGGACTAGCGGGGGGCCCCGGGGAGACCCAGTACTTC. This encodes CASRPGLAGGPGETQYF.

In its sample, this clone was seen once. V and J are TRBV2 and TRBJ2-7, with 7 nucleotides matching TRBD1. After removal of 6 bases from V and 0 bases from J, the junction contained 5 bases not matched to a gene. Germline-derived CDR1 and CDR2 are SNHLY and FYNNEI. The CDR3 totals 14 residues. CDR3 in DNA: TGTGCCAGCAGGCTGACAGGGATCTCCTACGAGCAGTACTTC. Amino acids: CASRLTGISYEQYF.

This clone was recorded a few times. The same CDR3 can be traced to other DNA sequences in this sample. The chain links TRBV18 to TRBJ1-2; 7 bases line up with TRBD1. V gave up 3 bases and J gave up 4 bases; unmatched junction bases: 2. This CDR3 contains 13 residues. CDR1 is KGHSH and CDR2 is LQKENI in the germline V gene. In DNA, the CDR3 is TGTGCCAGCTCACCTGACAGGGTCTATGGCTACACCTTC. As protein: CASSPDRVYGYTF. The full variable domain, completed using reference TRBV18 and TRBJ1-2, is NAGVMQNPRHLVRRRGQEARLRCSPMKGHSHVYWYRQLPEEGLKFMVYLQKENIIDESGMPKERFSAEFPKEGPSILRIQQVVRGDSAAYFCASSPDRVYGYTFGSGTRLTVV.

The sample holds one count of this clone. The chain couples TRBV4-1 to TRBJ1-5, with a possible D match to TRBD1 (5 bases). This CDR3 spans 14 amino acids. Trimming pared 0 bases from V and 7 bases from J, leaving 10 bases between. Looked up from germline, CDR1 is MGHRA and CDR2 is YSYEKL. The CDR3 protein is CASSQDGGRQPQHF. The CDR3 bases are TGCGCCAGCAGCCAAGACGGGGGGAGGCAGCCCCAGCATTTT.

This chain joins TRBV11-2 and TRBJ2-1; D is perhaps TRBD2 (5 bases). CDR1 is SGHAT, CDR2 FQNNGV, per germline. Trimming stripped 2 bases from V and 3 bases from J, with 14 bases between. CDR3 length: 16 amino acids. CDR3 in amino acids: CASSLNQWGDYNEQFF. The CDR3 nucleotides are TGTGCCAGCAGCTTAAATCAGTGGGGAGACTACAATGAGCAGTTCTTC.

CDR3 loop: CASSQDGTFTEAFF. The DNA of the CDR3 is TGTGCCAGCAGCCAAGACGGGACTTTCACTGAAGCTTTCTTT. This chain joins TRBV4-2 and TRBJ1-1; possibly TRBD1 for D (5 bases). Per the germline V gene, CDR1 is LGHNA and CDR2 is YNFKEQ. V lost 0 bases, J lost 4 bases, and 9 bases lay in between. The CDR3 runs to 14 residues.

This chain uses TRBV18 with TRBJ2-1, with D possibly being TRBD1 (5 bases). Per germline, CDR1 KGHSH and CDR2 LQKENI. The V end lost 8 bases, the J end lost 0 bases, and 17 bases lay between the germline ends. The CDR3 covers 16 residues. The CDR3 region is CASHGQGTDSYNEQFF. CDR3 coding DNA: TGTGCCAGCCACGGTCAGGGCACGGACTCCTACAATGAGCAGTTCTTC.

The CDR3 DNA sequence: TGTGCCAGCTGGAGGGGGGGCACTAGCGGGGGGGCAGATACGCAGTATTTT. This sequence encodes CASWRGGTSGGADTQYF. This sequence joins TRBV2 and TRBJ2-3; 13 nucleotides align to TRBD2. Germline assignment: CDR1 SNHLY and CDR2 FYNNEI. Trimming cost V 8 bases and J 4 bases; bases outside gene matches: 12. The CDR3 is 17 residues long.

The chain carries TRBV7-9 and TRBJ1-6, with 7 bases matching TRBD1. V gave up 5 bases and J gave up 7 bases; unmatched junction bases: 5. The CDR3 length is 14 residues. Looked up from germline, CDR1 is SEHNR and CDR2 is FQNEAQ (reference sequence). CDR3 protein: CASSGQDGNSPLHF. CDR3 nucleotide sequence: TGTGCCAGCAGCGGACAGGACGGGAATTCACCCCTCCACTTT.

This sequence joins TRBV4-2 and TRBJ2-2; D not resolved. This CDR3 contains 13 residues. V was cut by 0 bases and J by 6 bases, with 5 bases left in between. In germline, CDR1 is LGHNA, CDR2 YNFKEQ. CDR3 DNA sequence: TGTGCCAGCAGCCAAGATCCATCCGGGGAGCTGTTTTTT. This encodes CASSQDPSGELFF.